A selection of T cell receptor beta chains follows, all from one sample in a study of blood T cell repertoires in COVID-19. TCRdb keeps only in-frame clones here, not all; method: immunoSEQ multiplex PCR. The table shows around 210,000 clones, with about 82% occurring only once. The sample comprised peripheral blood. The receptors come from a man between 45 and 60 years old with COVID-19, enrolled during active disease. Both conserved end residues are part of each CDR3. The D gene is left open where the match is weak. Clone sizes are given selectively: once, few, many, or a class where the clone is expanded.

15	TRBV19	TRBJ1-1	TRBD1	NA	TGTGCCAGTAGTATCGGGACAGGGAAGGACACTGAAGCTTTCTTT	CASSIGTGKDTEAFF
14	TRBV5-1	TRBJ1-3	NA	NA	TGCGCCAGCAGTGCAGGGCAAGGAGTAAACACCATATATTTT	CASSAGQGVNTIYF
16	TRBV5-6	TRBJ1-1	NA	once	TGTGCCAGCAGCTTTAGGGAGGTAGTCATGAACACTGAAGCTTTCTTT	CASSFREVVMNTEAFF
13	TRBV7-3	TRBJ2-2	NA	few	TGTGCCAGCAGCTTGCCGGGTACCGGGGAGCTGTTTTTT	CASSLPGTGELFF
16	TRBV18	TRBJ2-7	TRBD1	once	TGTGCCAGCTCACCACCGAGGGGGACAGCCCCCTACGAGCAGTACTTC	CASSPPRGTAPYEQYF
13	TRBV6-4	TRBJ2-1	NA	few	TGTGCCAGCAGTGACTCGGACAACAATGAGCAGTTCTTC	CASSDSDNNEQFF
16	TRBV7-9	TRBJ1-4	NA	NA	TGTGCCAGCAGCTTAGCGGGTTATCAGGAAAATGAAAAACTGTTTTTT	CASSLAGYQENEKLFF
15	TRBV6-5	TRBJ2-2	TRBD1	NA	TGTGCCAGCGCCCCTACGGGACAGAGCACCGGGGAGCTGTTTTTT	CASAPTGQSTGELFF
16	TRBV18	TRBJ2-2	TRBD1	once	TGTGCCAGCTCACCCTACACAGGGGCCCCCACCGGGGAGCTGTTTTTT	CASSPYTGAPTGELFF
16	TRBV5-1	TRBJ2-5	TRBD1	once	TGCGCCAGCAGCTTGTCCCCGACAGGGCGATCCCAGACCCAGTACTTC	CASSLSPTGRSQTQYF
15	TRBV28	TRBJ1-2	NA	NA	TGTGCCAGCAGTTTCTACTCACGACTGATACCTGGCTACACCTTC	CASSFYSRLIPGYTF
16	TRBV14	TRBJ1-1	NA	once	TGTGCCAGCAGCCAAGATCCAGGGTTTCCCCCCACTGAAGCTTTCTTT	CASSQDPGFPPTEAFF
12	TRBV19	TRBJ2-1	NA	NA	TGTGCCAGTAGCCAGCGTGGGAATGAGCAGTTCTTC	CASSQRGNEQFF
16	TRBV11-2	TRBJ2-5	TRBD2	NA	TGTGCCAGCAGCGTCGTCCAGCGGGAGTACCAAGAGACCCAGTACTTC	CASSVVQREYQETQYF
15	TRBV7-9	TRBJ2-1	NA	NA	TGTGCCAGCAGAGTAGAGTGGGGGCGCGGCAATGAGCAGTTCTTC	CASRVEWGRGNEQFF
17	TRBV6-6	TRBJ2-2	TRBD2	once	TGTGCCAGCAGTCGGACTAGCGGGGGGCCTTTAGGAGGGGAGCTGTTTTTT	CASSRTSGGPLGGELFF
14	TRBV24-1	TRBJ1-2	NA	NA	TGTGCCACCAGTGATCCGGCAGGGATTCATGGCTACACCTTC	CATSDPAGIHGYTF
14	TRBV15	TRBJ1-5	NA	NA	TGTGCCACCAGCAGTTTACAGGGATACCAGCCCCAGCATTTT	CATSSLQGYQPQHF
13	TRBV6-5	TRBJ1-2	TRBD1	NA	TGTGCCAGCAGGGAGGGGGCGCGTCATGGCTACACCTTC	CASREGARHGYTF
15	TRBV5-1	TRBJ1-2	TRBD1	NA	TGCGCCAGCAGCTTGGGCGGACAGGGCGTCTATGGCTACACCTTC	CASSLGGQGVYGYTF
15	TRBV10-3	TRBJ2-3	NA	NA	TGTGCCATCAGTGAATCAGGGGCAAGCACAGATACGCAGTATTTT	CAISESGASTDTQYF
16	TRBV27	TRBJ2-3	NA	NA	TGTGCCAGCAGTTACCAGACACTAGCTAGCACAGATACGCAGTATTTT	CASSYQTLASTDTQYF
16	TRBV4-2	TRBJ2-3	NA	few	TGTGCCAGCAGCCATCGCAGGCAGGGAAGGGCAGATACGCAGTATTTT	CASSHRRQGRADTQYF
15	TRBV19	TRBJ2-1	TRBD1	NA	TGTGCCAGTAGTACCGGACAGGGCCCCCTCAATGAGCAGTTCTTC	CASSTGQGPLNEQFF
14	TRBV11-3	TRBJ2-1	TRBD2	once	TGTGCCAGCAGCCCCCGGGGGGGGCTAAATGAGCAGTTCTTC	CASSPRGGLNEQFF
15	TRBV2	TRBJ1-4	TRBD1	NA	TGTGCCAGCAGACGGACAGGGGTTGGTAATGAAAAACTGTTTTTT	CASRRTGVGNEKLFF
20	TRBV7-8	TRBJ2-2	TRBD1	NA	TGTGCCAGCAGCTCCATGTATGACAGGGGAACTTACAGAAACACCGGGGAGCTGTTTTTT	CASSSMYDRGTYRNTGELFF
15	TRBV5-1	TRBJ2-3	TRBD2	NA	TGCGCCAGCAGCTTTGCGGGGGGGCCTGGAGATACGCAGTATTTT	CASSFAGGPGDTQYF
12	TRBV29-1	TRBJ2-2	NA	NA	TGCAGCGTGCGAGAGAACACCGGGGAGCTGTTTTTT	CSVRENTGELFF
13	TRBV5-4	TRBJ2-5	NA	NA	TGTGCCAGCAGCTCACGGTACCAAGAGACCCAGTACTTC	CASSSRYQETQYF
15	TRBV28	TRBJ2-7	TRBD1	NA	TGTGCCAGCAGTCTACGGACAGGGGTATCCTACGAGCAGTACTTC	CASSLRTGVSYEQYF
13	TRBV2	TRBJ2-1	NA	NA	TGTGCCAGCAGTGTTGAAGCTTACAATGAGCAGTTCTTC	CASSVEAYNEQFF
13	TRBV28	TRBJ1-5	TRBD1	NA	TGTGCCAGCAGCACAGGGGGCATTCAGCCCCAGCATTTT	CASSTGGIQPQHF
15	TRBV28	TRBJ2-5	TRBD1	NA	TGTGCCAGCAGTGGAGGCCCAGGGGGCATAGAGACCCAGTACTTC	CASSGGPGGIETQYF
12	TRBV11-2	TRBJ2-1	TRBD1	NA	TGTGCCAGGTCCGAATGGGACAGACAGCAGTTCTTC	CARSEWDRQQFF
13	TRBV10-3	TRBJ2-1	NA	NA	TGTGCCATCAGTCTGGGAGAATCTAGTGAGCAGTTCTTC	CAISLGESSEQFF
14	TRBV2	TRBJ1-6	NA	NA	TGTGCCAGCAGTATTCAGGGGTATAATTCACCCCTCCACTTT	CASSIQGYNSPLHF
14	TRBV7-9	TRBJ1-6	TRBD1	NA	TGTGCCAGCAGCACCGGGACAGGAAATTCACCCCTCCACTTT	CASSTGTGNSPLHF
15	TRBV24-1	TRBJ2-3	NA	NA	TGTGCCACCAGTGACTCGGGTCGTTTAACAGATACGCAGTATTTT	CATSDSGRLTDTQYF
17	TRBV6-2/TRBV6-3	TRBJ1-5	TRBD1	NA	TGTGCCAGCAGTTACCATGCACAGGGGTATAGCAATCAGCCCCAGCATTTT	CASSYHAQGYSNQPQHF
15	TRBV11-2	TRBJ1-4	NA	NA	TGTGCCAGCAGCTCGGCAGGAATCGAAGGAGAAAAACTGTTTTTT	CASSSAGIEGEKLFF
14	TRBV2	TRBJ1-5	TRBD1	few	TGTGCCAGCACCGGGACAGGGGGCGATCAGCCCCAGCATTTT	CASTGTGGDQPQHF
13	TRBV7-9	TRBJ1-4	TRBD1	NA	TGTGCCAGCGGGGACAGCCTAGATGAAAAACTGTTTTTT	CASGDSLDEKLFF
17	TRBV4-1	TRBJ1-4	TRBD1	NA	TGCGCCAGCAGCCAAGAACAGGGGGCTCTCTTAAATGAAAAACTGTTTTTT	CASSQEQGALLNEKLFF
14	TRBV10-3	TRBJ1-1	NA	NA	TGTGCCATCAGTGAGTCCAGCGTGAACACTGAAGCTTTCTTT	CAISESSVNTEAFF
15	TRBV9	TRBJ1-6	NA	NA	TGTGCCAGCAGCTCTCCCGCAGGCTCGAATTCACCCCTCCACTTT	CASSSPAGSNSPLHF
15	TRBV15	TRBJ2-5	NA	NA	TGTGCCACCAGCAGAGATGTCAGGGCGGAAGAGACCCAGTACTTC	CATSRDVRAEETQYF